This TCR beta chain was recovered during a study of identical twins. Study-level findings and limits: Insertions ran lower in abundant cord blood beta clonotypes, though not in memory repertoires. Excess sharing between twins was weaker in beta out-of-frame sequences.

TCRdb re-called the 5' RACE reads through MiXCR, storing one row per CDR3 protein. The repertoire holds 200,000 to 250,000 distinct CDR3 sequences, with approximately 7% as singletons. V lost 5 bases to trimming and J lost 10 bases, with 9 bases between them. Germline V gives CDR1 SGHVS, CDR2 FQNEAQ. The CDR3 contains 12 residues. In regard to this clonotype: What it binds is not known.

In every case, the donor was a healthy Caucasian. A further study also used this sample, focusing on yellow fever vaccine responses in identical twins.

This clonotype was obtained from a woman younger than 30 in good health. The chain employs TRBV7-8 and TRBJ1-6; D is ambiguous. The sequencing input was memory (CD45RO+) T cells sorted from blood. The CDR3 nucleotides read TGTGCCAGCAGCCCCCTACGGTCACCCCTCCACTTT. Residues: CASSPLRSPLHF.